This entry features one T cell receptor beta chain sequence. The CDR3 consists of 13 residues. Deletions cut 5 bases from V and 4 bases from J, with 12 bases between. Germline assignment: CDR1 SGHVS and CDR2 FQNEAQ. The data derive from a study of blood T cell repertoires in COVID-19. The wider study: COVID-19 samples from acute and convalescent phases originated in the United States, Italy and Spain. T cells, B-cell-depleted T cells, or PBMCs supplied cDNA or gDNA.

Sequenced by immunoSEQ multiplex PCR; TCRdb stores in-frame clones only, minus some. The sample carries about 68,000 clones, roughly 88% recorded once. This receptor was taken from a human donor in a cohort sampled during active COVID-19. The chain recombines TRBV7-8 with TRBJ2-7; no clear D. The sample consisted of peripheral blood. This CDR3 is CASSPFLNYEQYF. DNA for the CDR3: TGTGCCAGCAGCCCCTTTCTAAATTACGAGCAGTACTTC.